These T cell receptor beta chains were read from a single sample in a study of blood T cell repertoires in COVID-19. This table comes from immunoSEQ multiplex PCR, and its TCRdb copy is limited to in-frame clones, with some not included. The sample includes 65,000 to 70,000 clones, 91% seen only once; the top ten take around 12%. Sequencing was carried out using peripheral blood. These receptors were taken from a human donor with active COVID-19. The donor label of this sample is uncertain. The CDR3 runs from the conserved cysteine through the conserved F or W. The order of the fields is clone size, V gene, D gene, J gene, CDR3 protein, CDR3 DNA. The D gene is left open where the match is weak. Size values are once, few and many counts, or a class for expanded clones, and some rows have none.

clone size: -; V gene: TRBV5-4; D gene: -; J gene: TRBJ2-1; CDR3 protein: CASSLYYNEQFF; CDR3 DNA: TGTGCCAGCAGCTTGTACTACAATGAGCAGTTCTTC
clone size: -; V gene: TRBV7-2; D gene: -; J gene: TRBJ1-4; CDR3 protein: CASSFRFPNEKLFF; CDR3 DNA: TGTGCCAGCAGCTTCAGGTTTCCTAATGAAAAACTGTTTTTT
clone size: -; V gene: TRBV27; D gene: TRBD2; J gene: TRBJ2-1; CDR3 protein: CASSLRLAGINEQFF; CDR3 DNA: TGTGCCAGCAGTTTACGACTAGCGGGGATCAATGAGCAGTTCTTC
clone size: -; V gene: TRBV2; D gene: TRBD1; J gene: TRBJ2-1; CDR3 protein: CASSEVMPRDSSYNEQFF; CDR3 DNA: TGTGCCAGCAGTGAAGTCATGCCCCGGGACAGTTCCTACAATGAGCAGTTCTTC
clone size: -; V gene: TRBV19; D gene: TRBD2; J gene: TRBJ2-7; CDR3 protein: CASTPAGGPKEQYF; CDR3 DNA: TGTGCCAGTACCCCGGCGGGAGGGCCAAAAGAGCAGTACTTC
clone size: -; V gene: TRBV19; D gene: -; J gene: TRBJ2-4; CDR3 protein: CASSISPRQAENIQYF; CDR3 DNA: TGTGCCAGTAGTATATCCCCCCGACAGGCGGAAAACATTCAGTACTTC
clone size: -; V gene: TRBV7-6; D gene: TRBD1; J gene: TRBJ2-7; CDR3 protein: CASSLPGQGASEQYF; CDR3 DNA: TGTGCCAGCAGCTTACCGGGACAGGGGGCGTCCGAGCAGTACTTC
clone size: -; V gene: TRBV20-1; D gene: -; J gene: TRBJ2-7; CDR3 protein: CSATGNYEQYF; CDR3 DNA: TGCAGTGCAACCGGGAACTACGAGCAGTACTTC
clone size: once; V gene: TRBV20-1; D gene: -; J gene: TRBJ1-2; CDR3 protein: CSASLRGYYGYTF; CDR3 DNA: TGCAGTGCTAGTTTGAGGGGGTACTATGGCTACACCTTC
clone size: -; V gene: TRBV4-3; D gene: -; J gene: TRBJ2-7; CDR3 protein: CASSQDEGIREQYF; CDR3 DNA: TGCGCCAGCAGCCAAGATGAGGGCATTCGCGAGCAGTACTTC
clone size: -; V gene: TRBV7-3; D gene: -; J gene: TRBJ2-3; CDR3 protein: CASSDFSTDTQYF; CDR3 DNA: TGTGCCAGCAGCGACTTCAGCACAGATACGCAGTATTTT
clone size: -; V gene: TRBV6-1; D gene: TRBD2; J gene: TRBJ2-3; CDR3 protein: CASSVGRGGRADTQYF; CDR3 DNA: TGTGCCAGCAGTGTGGGCAGGGGCGGGAGGGCAGATACGCAGTATTTT
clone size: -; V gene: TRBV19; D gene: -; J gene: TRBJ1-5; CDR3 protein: CASSIGTGPYSNQPQHF; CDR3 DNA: TGTGCCAGTAGTATAGGTACAGGGCCCTATAGCAATCAGCCCCAGCATTTT
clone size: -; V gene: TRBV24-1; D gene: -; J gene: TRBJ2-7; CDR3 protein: CATSDLSDEQYF; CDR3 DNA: TGTGCCACCAGTGATTTGAGCGACGAGCAGTACTTC